This T cell receptor beta chain was profiled in a study of blood T cells in healthy people across ages (dated by TCRdb to the mid-2010s). In terms of the full investigation: In model experiments, template switching captured about one uniquely barcoded TCR beta cDNA molecule for every two T cells. To avoid experimental bias, donors of different ages were spread randomly across the sequencing lanes. The donors were split into four age groups: young (average 16 years), middle-aged (around 40), aged (roughly 65) and long-lived (roughly 77). Two additional independent replicas of 1 million unique cDNA reads from the same blood draw were analyzed for two donors (one aged 18 to 29 and one aged 80 or older). To track age-related changes in TCR beta repertoire diversity, the study relied on deep sequencing normalized with unique cDNA molecular identifiers. What the authors observed across the whole study: Observed TCR beta diversity per million T cells fell roughly linearly with age, and a significant reduction was already apparent by age around 40. There was a strong correlation between observed TCR beta diversity and the percentage of naive T cells measured by flow cytometry. Compared with the aged group, more naive CD4+ T cells, fewer expanded clones and increased TCR diversity were shown by the long-lived group, suggesting age selection. Estimates of total diversity based on one million sequenced T cells were regarded as lower bounds and as underestimates. The CMV infection status of donors was not known, potentially confounding age-related changes in expanded clonotypes. Bulk unsorted PBMC profiling prevented conclusive comparison of naive and antigen-experienced compartments.

V has 2 bases trimmed and J has 1 base trimmed; junction bases matching no gene number 10. Counted from cysteine to phenylalanine, this CDR3 has 16 amino acids. The read is trimmed to its CDR3 DNA, 48 bases read in frame from base 1. CDR1 and CDR2, looked up from the germline V gene (reference sequence), are DFQATT and SNEGSKA. As concerns this clonotype: The clone's antigen remains unknown. No base quality values were provided; no much bigger clone lies one nucleotide off.

Donors were 30 to 45 systemically healthy Caucasian individuals from Russia aged roughly 6 to 90 years. Roughly 9 milliliters of peripheral blood were drawn from each donor into EDTA-treated Vacutainer tubes. Ficoll-Paque density-gradient centrifugation was used to isolate PBMCs, with at least 6.5 million per sample. Total RNA was extracted from PBMCs with Trizol reagent, with at least 5.5 micrograms obtained per sample. Naive CD45RAhigh/CD27high T cell percentages were measured by flow cytometry on a PBMC aliquot from every donor. To prepare the library, 5' RACE was applied. The listed sequencing device is Illumina HiSeq 2500. The second PCR ran for roughly 7 to 12 cycles and used a J-beta primer mix along with a sample-barcoded 5' primer. A template-switch 5' adaptor carrying 12 random nucleotides introduced a unique molecular identifier onto each TCR beta cDNA molecule. Each sample yielded at least 3 million CDR3-containing paired-end reads. The Mint cDNA synthesis kit, primed by a TRBC-specific oligonucleotide, was used to synthesize first-strand cDNA from all RNA. All cDNA was treated with uracil-DNA glycosylase and then went through a first 18-cycle PCR with the universal primers M1SS and BC2_uni_R. The authors' pipeline ran thus. For normalization, 1 million high-quality reads were randomly selected from each sample, with every read carrying a distinct molecular identifier. Reads with shared molecular identifiers were discarded instead of being binned into consensus sequences. MiTCR, run with a Q25 quality threshold and the strictest error-elimination algorithm, handled CDR3 identification, clonotype clustering and error correction. A nonparametric unseen species model with Euler transformation was used to estimate lower-bound total TCR beta diversity. TCRdb reran the public reads through fastp at Q25 and MiXCR, keeping productive beta chains. Here each entry gathers all rows of one CDR3 protein and keeps the most common genes and DNA. It is TCRdb's table, rather than the study itself, that gives the V and J calls and clone size. This sample lists around 650,000 distinct CDR3 sequences; roughly 43% were detected once. 25% to 30% of the sample rests with the top ten.

This sequence uses TRBV20-1 and TRBJ1-1; TRBD1 fits 7 bases in the junction. The sequenced sample consisted of blood. This TCR was recovered from a man older than 75 in good health. The DNA sequence is given as TGCAGTGCTAGACCCCTTATGACAGGGTCGAACACTGAAGCTTTCTTT. Its protein is CSARPLMTGSNTEAFF.